This TCR beta chain was profiled in a study of beta chain features in type 1 diabetes. Study observations and caveats: Naive, central memory and regulatory TCRB repertoires appeared more similar among patients than healthy donors.

One heparinised draw, averaging roughly 100 mL, was taken per donor. The whole isolated RNA underwent reverse transcription, so sequencing captured expressed TCRB transcripts. There were approximately 3.5 million reads on average in the naive, central memory and regulatory T cell samples. Data came from immunoSEQ multiplex PCR; TCRdb stores just in-frame clones and leaves some out. The sample holds 350,000 to 450,000 clones, approximately 13% seen once. Germline CDR1 LNHDA, CDR2 SQIVND (reference sequence). The V end was cut by 7 bases, the J end by 0 bases, with 13 bases between. The CDR3 extends over 14 amino acids. Remarks on this clone: Its cognate antigen is unknown.

The material sequenced was naive CD4+ T cells from blood. The receptor was derived from a man aged 30 to 39 in good health. The V gene is TRBV19, the J gene TRBJ2-7; weak D call: TRBD1 (6 bases). In nucleotides, the CDR3 is TGTGCCAGTACTCCTCAGGGGTACTCCTACGAGCAGTACTTC. Encoded protein: CASTPQGYSYEQYF. The full variable domain, rest sourced from reference TRBV19 and TRBJ2-7, is DGGITQSPKYLFRKEGQNVTLSCEQNLNHDAMYWYRQDPGQGLRLIYYSQIVNDFQKGDIAEGYSVSREKKESFPLTVTSAQKNPTAFYLCASTPQGYSYEQYFGPGTRLTVT.